Sequencing of this T cell receptor (beta chain) was carried out in a study of vaccination effects on CD4 cells after COVID-19. Trimming left V 8 bases short and J 0 bases short, with 11 bases between. CDR1 MNHEY and CDR2 SVGAGI come from the germline V gene. This CDR3 contains 14 residues. After expansion with viral peptide pools in the ViraFEST assay, antigen-specific CD4+ T cells were sequenced. At the end of 10 days of culture, CD4+ T cells were isolated. The healthy vaccine recipients, who had no prior SARS-CoV-2 infection, showed negative nucleocapsid antibodies. The culture medium for 2 million or so PBMC per well included 9.5 to 10 IU/ml IL-2 and 8.5 to 10 ug/ml peptides. Cells had half their medium changed to IL-2 medium on days 3 and 7. Libraries were prepared by immunoSEQ multiplex PCR; TCRdb keeps only in-frame clonotypes and omits some of them. The sample carries about 41,000 clones, 70% recorded once.

Broader study findings: Marked contraction was observed in infection-induced and vaccine-induced clones late after vaccination.

On this clone: The antigen remains undetermined. In the same sample, other DNA sequences code for this CDR3.

The source is a human donor who received a COVID-19 vaccine. The V gene is TRBV6-5, the J gene TRBJ1-3, with D perhaps TRBD1 (5 bases). The sequencing used CD4+ T cells from PBMCs cultured with HCoV-OC43 spike peptides, collected before COVID-19 vaccination. Noted subset: HCoV-OC43 spike overlapping peptide pool stimulation. The chain's CDR3 is CASSRTSSGNTIYF. As DNA, the CDR3 is TGTGCCAGCTCTAGGACAAGCTCTGGAAACACCATATATTTT.